The following is a T cell receptor beta chain sequence with its context. It has no known antigen specificity. Per-nucleotide qualities are absent, and no much larger clonotype sits a single base away. The sample comes from a study of OX40 agonist ivuxolimab in advanced cancers. About the full investigation: The costimulatory receptor OX40 (CD134) was targeted by ivuxolimab, a fully human IgG2 agonistic monoclonal antibody. Intravenous ivuxolimab was administered to patients every 2 weeks at six dose levels: 0.01, 0.1, 0.3, 1.5, 3 and 10 mg/kg. Of the 50 to 55 patients in dose escalation, about 19 had hepatocellular carcinoma, approximately 15 had melanoma, 9 had renal cell carcinoma and 9 had head and neck cancer. In the dose-escalation cohort, 65% to 85% of patients were male, and the mean age was approximately 60 years with a range of roughly 23 to 79. Patients were allowed to have had prior anti-PD-1, anti-PD-L1 or anti-CTLA-4 therapy, and approximately 40% of the dose-escalation patients had been treated with checkpoint inhibitors. Partial responses were achieved by three dose-escalation patients, of whom one had hepatocellular carcinoma and two had cutaneous melanoma. The purpose of peripheral TCRbeta sequencing was to test whether ivuxolimab changed TCR sequence diversity and led to clonal T-cell expansion. The monotherapy dose-escalation portion (N ≈ 50 patients) of the phase I ivuxolimab trial is reported in the paper. Study-wide findings and limitations: After ivuxolimab, more expanded clones were found on average in CD8+ T cells than in CD4+ T cells. In the 0.1-3.0 mg/kg groups, partial responders had among the lowest normalized peripheral clonal expansion, particularly in CD8+ T cells. Which antigens the clonally expanded peripheral T cells were specific for was not determined. At doses of 0.1 to 3.0 mg/kg, clonal expansion of both CD4+ and CD8+ blood T cells was observed from baseline to week 6. Low levels of normalized T-cell clonal expansion were also shown by some nonresponding patients.

The trial excluded patients who had a history of autoimmune disease or were on systemic immunosuppression. Peripheral blood for TCR sequencing was collected from all dose cohorts at baseline, on cycle 4 day 1, and on cycle 7 day 1. Samples were obtained from an open-label, multicenter, first-in-human phase I dose-escalation trial of ivuxolimab. The trial enrolled adults with locally advanced or metastatic head and neck squamous cell, hepatocellular, melanoma or renal cell carcinoma. Before TCR sequencing, CD4+ and CD8+ T cells were separately sorted from peripheral blood. For sequencing of the TCRbeta CDR3 region, genomic DNA was extracted from the sorted cells. The immunoSEQ Assay was used for sequencing of TCRbeta CDR3 regions. The immuneACCESS repertoire file appears here via TCRdb, limited to in-frame rearrangements. These files lack a portion of the clones; in checked studies, under half of the deficit traces to unresolved V genes, and the cause of the others is not known. Recorded for this sample are some 98,000 clones; 91% of them occurred a single time. The ten largest make up 0.3% to 0.4% of the sample.

The sample here was CD4+ or CD8+ T cells sorted from blood, taken in a trial of the OX40 agonist ivuxolimab. The sequence derives from an adult with an advanced solid tumor such as melanoma, head and neck, liver or kidney cancer.

The bases read TGTGCCAGCAGCTTAGAGGGGACAGGGGCCTACAATGAGCAGTTCTTC. It translates as CASSLEGTGAYNEQFF. In this chain, TRBV7-2 is recombined with TRBJ2-1, and 10 junctional nucleotides match TRBD1. Its CDR3 holds 16 amino acids, cysteine through phenylalanine. CDR3 DNA is the only sequence kept; it has 48 bases, read in frame from the first base. After removal of 1 base from V and 2 bases from J, the junction retains 2 bases not matched to a gene. CDR1 and CDR2 are drawn from the germline V gene: SGHTA, FQGNSA.